This T cell receptor (beta chain) is from a study of T cell responses to AZD1222 COVID-19 vaccine. About the study: Samples with a second dose at about 4 or about 12 weeks were pooled together.

The data were produced by immunoSEQ multiplex PCR, yet TCRdb's version contains in-frame clones alone and is incomplete. The sample lists 100,000 to 120,000 clones, over 80% occurring once. Trimming pared 3 bases from V and 5 bases from J, leaving 16 bases between. The CDR3 contains 15 residues. Germline values: CDR1 LGHNA, CDR2 YSLEER. Findings and limits, study-wide: Clonal diversity may have been underestimated in mostly white British donors.

Comments on this clone: The antigen remains undetermined.

The genes are TRBV4-3 and TRBJ1-2; no reliable D call. Specimen: peripheral blood, collected on day 0 of AZD1222 vaccination. The sequence was collected from an adult in good health. CDR3 in amino acids: CASSHDKWGGYGYTF. CDR3 DNA: TGCGCCAGCAGCCATGATAAATGGGGAGGGTATGGCTACACCTTC.